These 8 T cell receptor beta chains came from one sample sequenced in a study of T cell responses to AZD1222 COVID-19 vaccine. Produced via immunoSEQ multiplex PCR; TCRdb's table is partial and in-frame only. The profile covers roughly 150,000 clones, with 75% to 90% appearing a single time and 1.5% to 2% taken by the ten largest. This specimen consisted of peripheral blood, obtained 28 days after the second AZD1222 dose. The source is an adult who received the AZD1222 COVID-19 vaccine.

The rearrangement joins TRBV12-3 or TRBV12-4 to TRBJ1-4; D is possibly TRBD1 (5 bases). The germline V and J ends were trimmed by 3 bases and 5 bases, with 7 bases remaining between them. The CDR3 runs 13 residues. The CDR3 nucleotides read TGTGCCAGCAGTTTTGGGGGAAATGAAAAACTGTTTTTT. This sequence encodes CASSFGGNEKLFF.

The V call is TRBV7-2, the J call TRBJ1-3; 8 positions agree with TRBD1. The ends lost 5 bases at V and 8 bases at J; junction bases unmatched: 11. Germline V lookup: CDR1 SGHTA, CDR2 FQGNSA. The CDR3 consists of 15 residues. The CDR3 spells CASSANGQGIDTIYF. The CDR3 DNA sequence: TGTGCCAGCAGCGCCAACGGACAGGGCATAGACACCATATATTTT. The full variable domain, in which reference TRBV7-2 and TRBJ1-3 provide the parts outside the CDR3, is GAGVSQSPSNKVTEKGKDVELRCDPISGHTALYWYRQSLGQGLEFLIYFQGNSAPDKSGLPSDRFSAERTGGSVSTLTIQRTQQEDSAVYLCASSANGQGIDTIYFGEGSWLTVV.

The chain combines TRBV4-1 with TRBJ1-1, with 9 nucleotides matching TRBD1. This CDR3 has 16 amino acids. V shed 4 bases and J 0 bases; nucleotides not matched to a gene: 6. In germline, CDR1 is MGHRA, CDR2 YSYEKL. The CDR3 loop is CASSRRTGDMNTEAFF. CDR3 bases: TGCGCCAGCAGCCGTAGGACAGGGGATATGAACACTGAAGCTTTCTTT.

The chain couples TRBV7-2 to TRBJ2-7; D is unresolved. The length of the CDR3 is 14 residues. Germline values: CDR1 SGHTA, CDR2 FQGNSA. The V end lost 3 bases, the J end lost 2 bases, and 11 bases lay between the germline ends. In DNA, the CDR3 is TGTGCCAGCAGCTTCGGGTCAGGACCCTACGAGCAGTACTTC. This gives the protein CASSFGSGPYEQYF.

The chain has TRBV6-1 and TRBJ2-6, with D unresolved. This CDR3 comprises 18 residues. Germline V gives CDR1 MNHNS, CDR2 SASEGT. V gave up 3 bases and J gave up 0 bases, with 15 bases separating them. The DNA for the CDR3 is TGTGCCAGCAGTGAGGATTCAGGAGCCACCTCTGGGGCCAACGTCCTGACTTTC. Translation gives CASSEDSGATSGANVLTF.

This CDR3 is CASSDRAGIYNEQFF. The CDR3 bases are TGCGCCAGCAGCGATCGCGCGGGGATCTACAATGAGCAGTTCTTC. The chain carries TRBV5-1 and TRBJ2-1; tentative D call: TRBD2 (6 bases). V gave up 4 bases and J gave up 3 bases, with 14 bases separating them. This CDR3 has 15 residues. Germline-derived CDR1 and CDR2 are SGHRS and YFSETQ.

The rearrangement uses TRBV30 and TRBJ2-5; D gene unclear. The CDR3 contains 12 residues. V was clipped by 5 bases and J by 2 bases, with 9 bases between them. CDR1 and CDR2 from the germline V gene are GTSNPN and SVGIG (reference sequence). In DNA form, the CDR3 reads TGTGCCTGGTCGGACGGTCAAGAGACCCAGTACTTC. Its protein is CAWSDGQETQYF.

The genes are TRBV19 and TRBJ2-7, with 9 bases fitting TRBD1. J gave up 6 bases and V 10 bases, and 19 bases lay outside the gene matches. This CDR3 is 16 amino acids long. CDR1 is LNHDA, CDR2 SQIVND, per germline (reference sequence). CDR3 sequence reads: CATPNSIRDREGEQYV. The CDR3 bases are TGTGCCACCCCAAACTCGATCCGGGACAGGGAAGGCGAGCAGTACGTC.